Each of the 19 T cell receptor beta chains below was sequenced from the same sample in a study of T cells in tuberculosis. TCRdb keeps only in-frame clones here, not all; method: immunoSEQ multiplex PCR. This sample has over 35,000 clones, with 95% found just once. The specimen sequenced was PBMCs. The receptors were gathered from a donor between 10 and 35 years old with latent tuberculosis or without tuberculosis infection.

CDR3 loop: CASSLAGQGPYEQYF. Here the CDR3 DNA reads TGTGCCAGCAGCTTGGCGGGACAGGGACCCTACGAGCAGTACTTC. V and J are TRBV5-6 and TRBJ2-7; the match to TRBD1 covers 9 bases. Germline CDR1 and CDR2: SGHDT and YYEEEE. The V and J ends lost 0 bases and 2 bases, in that order; junction bases with no gene match: 3. The CDR3 is made up of 15 amino acids.

This chain uses TRBV28 with TRBJ2-7; tentatively, D is TRBD2 (6 bases). V dropped 2 bases and J dropped 6 bases, with 20 bases sitting between them. The V gene's germline CDR1 is MDHEN and CDR2 SYDVKM. The CDR3 totals 16 residues. CDR3: CASSLGIRAGGREQYF. Written as DNA, the CDR3 is TGTGCCAGCAGTTTAGGAATAAGAGCAGGAGGGCGCGAGCAGTACTTC.

The gene calls are TRBV9 and TRBJ1-2; possible D gene TRBD1, 5 bases. CDR3 size: 12 residues. The V and J ends lost 4 bases and 7 bases respectively, with 11 bases between them. The germline V gene encodes CDR1 SGDLS and CDR2 YYNGEE. The CDR3 DNA sequence: TGTGCCAGCAGCCCATCAGGGTTTGGCTACACCTTC. Translation: CASSPSGFGYTF. The full variable domain, completed using reference TRBV9 and TRBJ1-2, is DSGVTQTPKHLITATGQRVTLRCSPRSGDLSVYWYQQSLDQGLQFLIQYYNGEERAKGNILERFSAQQFPDLHSELNLSSLELGDSALYFCASSPSGFGYTFGSGTRLTVV.

This clone showed up just once. This chain links TRBV7-2 with TRBJ2-3, with 11 positions matching TRBD2. This CDR3 is built from 19 residues. Germline V gene lookup returns CDR1 SGHTA and CDR2 FQGNSA. Germline trimming cut 5 bases from V and 1 base from J; bases unmatched to any gene: 14. CDR3 amino acids: CASSTSPRTSGRRTDTQYF. CDR3 DNA sequence: TGTGCCAGCAGCACCAGCCCTAGGACTAGCGGGCGCCGCACAGATACGCAGTATTTT.

The chain joins TRBV6-6 to TRBJ1-2; D remains ambiguous. The CDR3 runs 12 residues. Deletions cut 5 bases from V and 3 bases from J, with 7 bases between. CDR1 is MNHNY and CDR2 is SVGAGI in the germline V gene (reference sequence). The CDR3 region is CASSRGDYGYTF. In DNA form, the CDR3 reads TGTGCCAGCAGTCGCGGAGACTATGGCTACACCTTC.

In its sample, this clone was seen once. V usage is TRBV19 and J usage is TRBJ1-5, with a tentative D call TRBD1 (6 bases). This CDR3 is built from 16 residues. CDR1 is LNHDA and CDR2 is SQIVND in the germline V gene (reference sequence). The V gene lost 5 bases and the J gene lost 1 base, with 15 bases spanning the gap. CDR3 DNA sequence: TGTGCCAGTAGTCCCCTTAGGGGGAAGAGCAATCAGCCCCAGCATTTT. Its translation is CASSPLRGKSNQPQHF.

The chain carries TRBV9 and TRBJ2-7, with 8 bases that match TRBD1. This CDR3 contains 14 residues. Germline V gene data show CDR1 as SGDLS and CDR2 as YYNGEE. V gave up 2 bases and J gave up 1 base; unmatched junction bases: 2. As DNA, the CDR3 is TGTGCCAGCAGCGTCGACAGGGGTTCCTACGAGCAGTACTTC. This gives the protein CASSVDRGSYEQYF.

The chain employs TRBV5-4 and TRBJ1-5, with 7 bases that match TRBD1. V shed 4 bases and J 0 bases; nucleotides not matched to a gene: 4. Per germline, CDR1 SGHNT and CDR2 YYREEE (reference sequence). The CDR3 loop spans 15 amino acids. CDR3 residues: CASSLGGNSNQPQHF. The CDR3 DNA sequence: TGTGCCAGCAGCCTAGGGGGCAATAGCAATCAGCCCCAGCATTTT. Together with reference TRBV5-4 and TRBJ1-5, the CDR3 gives the full variable domain: ETGVTQSPTHLIKTRGQQVTLRCSSQSGHNTVSWYQQALGQGPQFIFQYYREEENGRGNFPPRFSGLQFPNYSSELNVNALELDDSALYLCASSLGGNSNQPQHFGDGTRLSIL.

This clone was counted a single time. The chain recombines TRBV5-1 with TRBJ1-2; D ambiguous. The CDR3 has 16 amino acids. CDR1 is SGHRS and CDR2 is YFSETQ in the germline V gene. The V and J ends lost 5 bases and 3 bases respectively, with 20 bases between them. CDR3 nucleotides: TGCGCCAGCAGTCTCGGCGTCGGGGTGTTGGACTATGGCTACACCTTC. This gives the protein CASSLGVGVLDYGYTF.

V gene TRBV5-1 combines with J gene TRBJ2-7, with a weak D call TRBD2 (6 bases). The germline V gene encodes CDR1 SGHRS and CDR2 YFSETQ. V lost 4 bases, J lost 2 bases, and 16 bases lay in between. This CDR3 region has 15 residues. CDR3 coding DNA: TGCGCCAGCAGCCCAGCGGTCGGGGGACCCTACGAGCAGTACTTC. Translating it yields CASSPAVGGPYEQYF.

The V and J genes are TRBV11-2 and TRBJ1-3; D not resolved. Germline CDR1 SGHAT, CDR2 FQNNGV. Between the trimmed V and J ends, which lost 4 bases and 2 bases, there was a span of 12 bases. The CDR3 extends over 15 amino acids. Here the CDR3 reads CASSSRLRAGNTIYF. The CDR3 region has the DNA TGTGCCAGCAGCTCCAGACTGAGAGCTGGAAACACCATATATTTT.

The J gene is TRBJ1-6, the V gene TRBV5-4; 10 bases agree with TRBD1. The germline V gene has CDR1 SGHNT and CDR2 YYREEE (reference sequence). The ends lost 4 bases at V and 9 bases at J; junction bases unmatched: 7. The CDR3 runs 15 residues. The CDR3 loop is CASSGRDRGASPLHF. The CDR3 DNA is TGTGCCAGCAGCGGCCGGGACAGGGGCGCTTCACCCCTCCACTTT.

This rearrangement joins TRBV5-1 to TRBJ1-1; 7 nucleotides align to TRBD1. Germline assignment: CDR1 SGHRS and CDR2 YFSETQ. CDR3 length equals 16 residues. J lost 7 bases, V lost 0 bases, and 12 bases had no gene match. The CDR3 region has the DNA TGCGCCAGCAGCTTGGCCTTAGGGGGCCTTCCGGATGAAGCTTTCTTT. Encoded protein: CASSLALGGLPDEAFF.

This chain links TRBV6-6 with TRBJ1-2; weak D call: TRBD1 (6 bases). The germline V gene has CDR1 MNHNY and CDR2 SVGAGI (reference sequence). Trimming stripped 6 bases from V and 5 bases from J, with 13 bases between. CDR3 length equals 13 residues. In DNA, the CDR3 is TGTGCCAGCAGAAATACAGGGTTTTATGGCTACACCTTC. Amino acid sequence: CASRNTGFYGYTF.

This chain uses TRBV7-8 with TRBJ1-2; D is possibly TRBD1 (5 bases). Germline V gene lookup returns CDR1 SGHVS and CDR2 FQNEAQ. With 5 bases removed from V and 5 bases from J, the gap between germline ends came to 18 bases. CDR3 length equals 15 residues. The CDR3 sequence: CASSRLPRGTYGYTF. The CDR3 coding sequence is TGTGCCAGCAGCCGATTACCTCGGGGGACGTATGGCTACACCTTC. Variable domain in full (rest from reference TRBV7-8 and TRBJ1-2): GAGVSQSPRYKVAKRGQDVALRCDPISGHVSLFWYQQALGQGPEFLTYFQNEAQLDKSGLPSDRFFAERPEGSVSTLKIQRTQQEDSAVYLCASSRLPRGTYGYTFGSGTRLTVV.

The chain has TRBV28 and TRBJ2-7; tentative D call: TRBD1 (6 bases). V dropped 5 bases and J dropped 7 bases, with 21 bases sitting between them. Per the germline V gene, CDR1 is MDHEN and CDR2 is SYDVKM. This CDR3 is 15 amino acids long. The CDR3 DNA is TGTGCCAGCAGTCCTGTGCGCAGGGGCCGGCATGAGCAGTACTTC. Protein product: CASSPVRRGRHEQYF.

The chain combines TRBV19 with TRBJ1-2, with D possibly being TRBD1 (6 bases). This CDR3 comprises 15 residues. Germline V lookup: CDR1 LNHDA, CDR2 SQIVND (reference sequence). V was clipped by 4 bases and J by 7 bases, with 19 bases between them. The CDR3 is CASSTETRDIAGYTF. CDR3 in DNA: TGTGCCAGTAGTACCGAAACCCGGGACATAGCTGGCTACACCTTC.

This sequence joins TRBV28 and TRBJ2-7, with D uncertain. V was pared by 1 base and J by 5 bases, with 6 bases between. CDR3 length equals 12 residues. Germline values: CDR1 MDHEN, CDR2 SYDVKM. The CDR3 protein is CASSLLGDEQYF. The CDR3 DNA is TGTGCCAGCAGTTTATTGGGCGACGAGCAGTACTTC.

The rearrangement joins TRBV7-8 to TRBJ1-5; no reliable D call. The CDR3 has 16 residues. CDR1 and CDR2 (germline): SGHVS, FQNEAQ. The V end was cut by 5 bases, the J end by 0 bases, with 14 bases between. CDR3 residues: CASSTPSGYSNQPQHF. The CDR3 nucleotides are TGTGCCAGCAGCACTCCATCGGGTTATAGCAATCAGCCCCAGCATTTT.